One sample yielded the 19 T cell receptor beta chains listed below, sequenced in a study of response to subunit inactivated influenza vaccine. From the RT-PCR reads, TCRdb called clonotypes with MiXCR, one entry per CDR3 protein. The sample lists around 250,000 distinct CDR3 sequences; more than 10% were seen once. The starting material was non-naive T cells sorted from PBMCs, obtained around 14 days before vaccination. The origin of the receptors is a man aged 45-60 years who received an inactivated influenza vaccine.

This clonotype was observed at least ten times. The genes are TRBV29-1 and TRBJ2-3, with TRBD1 matching 10 bases. The germline CDR1 and CDR2 sequences are SQVTM and ANQGSEA. J lost 5 bases, V lost 4 bases, and 9 bases had no gene match. The CDR3 runs to 15 residues. CDR3: CSVVGSGTGVDTQYF. The CDR3 DNA sequence: TGCAGCGTTGTAGGCTCGGGGACAGGGGTAGATACGCAGTATTTT.

This clonotype occurred a few times. The chain combines TRBV7-8 with TRBJ1-1, with 8 bases aligning to TRBD1. V dropped 1 base and J dropped 6; count of bases not matched to a gene: 7. The CDR3 extends over 15 amino acids. The germline gives CDR1 SGHVS, CDR2 FQNEAQ. DNA for the CDR3: TGTGCCAGCAGCTTAGGGACAGGGAGGGCAGCTGAAGCTTTCTTT. This translates into CASSLGTGRAAEAFF.

This clonotype was recorded only once. This sequence joins TRBV28 and TRBJ2-7, with no clear D. Trimming stripped 4 bases from V and 6 bases from J, with 13 bases between. Germline lookup yields CDR1 MDHEN and CDR2 SYDVKM. The length of the CDR3 is 13 residues. The CDR3, as DNA: TGTGCCAGCAGTTCTGGGGTATTGGGCGAGCAGTACTTC. Encoded protein: CASSSGVLGEQYF.

The J gene is TRBJ2-1, the V gene TRBV2, with TRBD1 as a possible D gene (5 bases). CDR1 SNHLY and CDR2 FYNNEI come from the germline V gene. This CDR3 is 17 amino acids long. Trimming stripped 0 bases from V and 2 bases from J, with 14 bases between. CDR3 nucleotide sequence: TGTGCCAGCAGTGAAGCCCCGAACAGGTATACCTACAATGAGCAGTTCTTC. Translating it yields CASSEAPNRYTYNEQFF.

This clonotype has more than one count but fewer than ten. The V and J genes are TRBV14 and TRBJ1-1, with 10 bases lining up with TRBD1. V shed 9 bases and J 1 base; nucleotides not matched to a gene: 11. Germline CDR1 and CDR2: SGHDN and FVKESK. This CDR3 has 16 residues. The CDR3 nucleotides are TGTGCCAGAATACCCCGGGACAGGGGACCGAACACTGAAGCTTTCTTT. Its translation: CARIPRDRGPNTEAFF.

This chain joins TRBV12-3 or TRBV12-4 and TRBJ2-2, with 8 bases matching TRBD2. The V gene end was trimmed by 7 bases and the J gene end by 7 bases; junction bases not matched to a gene: 2. The CDR3 spans 12 residues. CDR3 sequence reads: CASTGGIGELFF. The CDR3 bases are TGTGCCAGCACGGGAGGGATCGGGGAGCTGTTTTTT.

The V gene is TRBV18, the J gene TRBJ2-5; no firm D call. Germline CDR1 reads KGHSH; CDR2 reads LQKENI. The V and J ends lost 2 bases and 4 bases respectively, with 11 bases between them. This CDR3 has 14 residues. The CDR3 sequence is CASSPSNGGETQYF. The CDR3 DNA follows: TGTGCCAGCTCACCAAGTAACGGTGGAGAGACCCAGTACTTC.

This clonotype was detected a few times. V usage is TRBV10-3 and J usage is TRBJ2-1; D is unclear. CDR3 size: 15 residues. Germline V gives CDR1 ENHRY, CDR2 SYGVKD. With 4 bases removed from V and 8 bases from J, the gap between germline ends came to 18 bases. This chain's CDR3 is CAISVGGTEGDEQFF. As DNA, the CDR3 is TGTGCCATCAGTGTCGGCGGCACCGAAGGCGATGAGCAGTTCTTC.

This rearrangement joins TRBV4-1 to TRBJ2-1; TRBD1 agrees at 7 bases. With 1 base clipped from V and 5 bases from J, the junction kept 8 bases outside the gene matches. The V gene's germline CDR1 is MGHRA and CDR2 YSYEKL. This CDR3 region has 16 residues. DNA for the CDR3: TGCGCCAGCAGCCAAGGTCGGGACAGTGAAAACAATGAGCAGTTCTTC. Residues: CASSQGRDSENNEQFF.

The sample holds a few counts of this clonotype. The chain combines TRBV20-1 with TRBJ2-1, with 10 bases that match TRBD2. The CDR3 loop spans 16 amino acids. The germline gives CDR1 DFQATT, CDR2 SNEGSKA (reference sequence). V trimming: 6 bases; J trimming: 8 bases; junction bases outside the gene matches: 16. In DNA, the CDR3 is TGCAGTGCCATCCCCCGGGGCAGCGGGAGGGCATATGAGCAGTTCTTC. This sequence encodes CSAIPRGSGRAYEQFF.

The V and J genes are TRBV6-1 and TRBJ2-7, with 7 positions matching TRBD1. Germline V gene lookup returns CDR1 MNHNS and CDR2 SASEGT. The CDR3 loop spans 14 amino acids. The J segment lost 4 bases and the V segment lost 7 bases, leaving 10 bases of the junction unmatched. CDR3 amino acids: CASTTGEKGYEQYF. The CDR3 region has the DNA TGTGCCAGCACCACAGGGGAGAAGGGTTACGAGCAGTACTTC.

This clonotype was seen only a few times. The chain employs TRBV3-1 and TRBJ2-7, with a weak D call TRBD1 (7 bases). V lost 4 bases to trimming and J lost 4 bases, with 26 bases between them. Germline V gene data show CDR1 as LGHDT and CDR2 as YNNKEL (reference sequence). This CDR3 contains 18 residues. The CDR3 sequence is CASSRRLQGGRFGYEQYF. The CDR3 DNA is TGTGCCAGCAGCCGCCGACTGCAGGGGGGACGCTTCGGGTACGAGCAGTACTTC.

The CDR3 loop reads CASRDSANYGYTF. The DNA for the CDR3 is TGTGCCAGCAGGGACAGTGCTAACTATGGCTACACCTTC. V and J are TRBV28 and TRBJ1-2, with D possibly TRBD1 on 6 matching bases. The CDR3 spans 13 residues. Germline-derived CDR1 and CDR2 are MDHEN and SYDVKM. Trimming removed 6 bases from V and 0 bases from J, with 8 bases in between.

This clonotype was counted ten times or more. The genes are TRBV5-1 and TRBJ2-5; 8 bases are a match to TRBD1. V dropped 4 bases and J dropped 5; count of bases not matched to a gene: 7. CDR1 is SGHRS, CDR2 YFSETQ, per germline. The CDR3 has 14 amino acids. CDR3 nucleotide sequence: TGCGCCAGCAGCCAGGACAGGGCGAGGGAGACCCAGTACTTC. This codes for CASSQDRARETQYF.

The V call is TRBV6-1, the J call TRBJ2-7; 7 bases map to TRBD1. CDR3 length: 13 residues. Germline trimming cut 9 bases from V and 1 base from J; bases unmatched to any gene: 6. The germline V gene has CDR1 MNHNS and CDR2 SASEGT. In DNA, the CDR3 is TGTGCCAGTGCGACAGGGACGTCCTACGAGCAGTACTTC. This codes for CASATGTSYEQYF.

This clonotype has more than one count but fewer than ten. The rearrangement links TRBV6-2 or TRBV6-3 to TRBJ2-7; 11 bases are a match to TRBD1. V lost 5 bases to trimming and J lost 6 bases; unmatched junction nucleotides: 6. From germline, CDR1 is MNHEY and CDR2 SVGEGT. This CDR3 has 14 residues. This CDR3 reads CASSTGTGGFEQYF. The CDR3 DNA reads TGTGCCAGCAGTACCGGGACAGGGGGATTCGAGCAGTACTTC.

In DNA, the CDR3 is TGCAGCGCCCGACTCGGGGCGATCTACAATGAGCAGTTCTTC. As protein: CSARLGAIYNEQFF. V usage is TRBV29-1 and J usage is TRBJ2-1, with D perhaps given as TRBD1 or TRBD2 (5 bases each). Per the germline V gene, CDR1 is SQVTM and CDR2 is ANQGSEA. There are 14 residues in the CDR3. The germline V and J ends were trimmed by 7 bases and 3 bases, with 16 bases remaining between them.

This clonotype was observed at least ten times. The CDR3 sequence: CASSVGSQGTNNEQFF. The DNA for the CDR3 is TGTGCCAGCAGCGTAGGGTCCCAGGGGACCAACAATGAGCAGTTCTTC. The chain recombines TRBV9 with TRBJ2-1, with D possibly matching TRBD1 (6 bases). The germline CDR1 and CDR2 sequences are SGDLS and YYNGEE. The V gene lost 0 bases and the J gene lost 5 bases, with 15 bases spanning the gap. The CDR3 loop spans 16 amino acids.

J is TRBJ2-2 and V is TRBV5-1; 7 nucleotides agree with TRBD1. With 0 bases clipped from V and 6 bases from J, the junction kept 8 bases outside the gene matches. There are 16 residues in the CDR3. CDR1 SGHRS and CDR2 YFSETQ come from the germline V gene. The CDR3 spells CASSLAGTEIAGELFF. CDR3 in DNA: TGCGCCAGCAGCTTGGCCGGGACAGAAATCGCCGGGGAGCTGTTTTTT.